This paragraph covers one TCR beta chain sequence. This sample is part of a study of blood T cell repertoires in COVID-19. Study-wide background: The samples span acute and convalescent COVID-19 from the United States, Italy and Spain. Sources were T cells, B-cell-depleted T cells, or PBMCs; the material itself was cDNA or gDNA.

This CDR3 contains 12 residues. The V gene lost 8 bases and the J gene lost 5 bases, with 11 bases spanning the gap. The germline gives CDR1 MDHEN, CDR2 SYDVKM. Original processing notes: Researchers report that nucleated cell counts were estimated from reference gene primer amplification. Sequenced by immunoSEQ multiplex PCR; TCRdb stores in-frame clones only, minus some. The DNA was the basis for D and trimming; V, J and clone size are from that table. There are 200,000 to 250,000 clones in the sample; about 82% occur only once, and 8.5% to 12% lies in the top ten. This receptor was identified in a woman of 80 years or more with acute or convalescent COVID-19. Sequencing was performed on peripheral blood. The V call is TRBV28, the J call TRBJ2-3; D not certain. CDR3 amino acids: CASDEVGDTQYF. CDR3 sequence (DNA): TGTGCCAGCGATGAGGTCGGAGATACGCAGTATTTT. Complete variable domain (other parts from reference TRBV28 and TRBJ2-3): DVKVTQSSRYLVKRTGEKVFLECVQDMDHENMFWYRQDPGLGLRLIYFSYDVKMKEKGDIPEGYSVSREKKERFSLILESASTNQTSMYLCASDEVGDTQYFGPGTRLTVL.